This T cell receptor beta chain was sequenced in a study of CD8 T cell repertoires and HIV-1 epitope variants. About the research overall: Control wells had CMV/EBV/flu peptides, negative Ebola AY9, or no peptide. Epitopes were three Gag families plus Nef HW9 and YT9. T cells were cultured for about 9 days with cytokines added on days 3 and 7.

With 3 bases clipped from V and 7 bases from J, the junction kept 5 bases outside the gene matches. Germline V gives CDR1 ENHRY, CDR2 SYGVKD. The CDR3 spans 15 residues. The method was immunoSEQ multiplex PCR; TCRdb's version includes in-frame clones alone and lacks a portion of them. The repertoire consists of thousands of clones, with more than 60% occurring once and the leading ten covering roughly 42%. Whole-study results and caveats: Beta chains alone show antigen proliferation, not cytokine profile or function.

This clone was found a few times. Its antigen remains unknown. The chain joins TRBV10-3 to TRBJ2-2, with 10 positions matching TRBD2. This TCR was recovered from a male donor with HIV. Sequenced sample: cultured CD8+ T cells derived from PBMCs. CDR3 region: CAISEPTSGLGELFF. The CDR3 DNA reads as TGTGCCATCAGTGAACCGACTAGCGGGCTCGGGGAGCTGTTTTTT.